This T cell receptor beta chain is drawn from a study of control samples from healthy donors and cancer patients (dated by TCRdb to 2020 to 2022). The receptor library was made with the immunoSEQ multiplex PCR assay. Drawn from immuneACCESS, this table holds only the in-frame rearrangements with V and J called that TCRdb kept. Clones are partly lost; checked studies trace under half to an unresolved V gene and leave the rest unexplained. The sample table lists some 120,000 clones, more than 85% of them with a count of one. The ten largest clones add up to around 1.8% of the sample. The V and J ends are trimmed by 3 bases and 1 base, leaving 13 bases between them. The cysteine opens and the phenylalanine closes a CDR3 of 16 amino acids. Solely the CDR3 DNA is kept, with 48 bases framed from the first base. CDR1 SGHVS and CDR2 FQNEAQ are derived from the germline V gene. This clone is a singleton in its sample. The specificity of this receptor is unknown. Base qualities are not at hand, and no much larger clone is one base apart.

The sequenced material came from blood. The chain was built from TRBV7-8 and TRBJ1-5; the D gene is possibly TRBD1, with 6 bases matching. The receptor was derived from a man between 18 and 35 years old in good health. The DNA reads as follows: TGTGCCAGCAGCTTTTTAGGGAGGGGGAGCAATCAGCCCCAGCATTTT. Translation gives CASSFLGRGSNQPQHF.